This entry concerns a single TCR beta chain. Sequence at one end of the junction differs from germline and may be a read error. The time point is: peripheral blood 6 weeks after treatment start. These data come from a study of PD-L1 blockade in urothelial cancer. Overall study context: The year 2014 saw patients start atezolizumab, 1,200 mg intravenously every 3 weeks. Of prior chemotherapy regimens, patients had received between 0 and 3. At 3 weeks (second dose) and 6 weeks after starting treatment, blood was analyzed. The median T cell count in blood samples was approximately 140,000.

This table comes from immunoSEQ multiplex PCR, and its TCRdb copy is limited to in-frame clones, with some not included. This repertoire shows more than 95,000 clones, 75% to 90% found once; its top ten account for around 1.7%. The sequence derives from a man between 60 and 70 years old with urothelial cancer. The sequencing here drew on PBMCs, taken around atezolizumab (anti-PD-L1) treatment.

The CDR3: CASSQGTGGPKTGELFF. The CDR3 nucleotides are TGCGCCAGCAGCCAAGGGACAGGGGGCCCGAAGACCGGGGAGCTGTTTTTT. This sequence joins TRBV5-1 and TRBJ2-2, with 12 bases lining up with TRBD1. The CDR3 sequence is 17 residues long. Germline V lookup: CDR1 SGHRS, CDR2 YFSETQ.